A single sample gave rise to the 11 T cell receptor beta chains below, sequenced in a study of identical twins. Via MiXCR, TCRdb re-called the 5' RACE reads, giving one row per CDR3 protein. The sample has 500,000 to 550,000 distinct CDR3 sequences, 22% seen once. This sample was also put to use in a study of T cells expressing NK-cell markers.

Input material: CD4+ T cells sorted from blood. Every receptor here comes from a woman aged 18 to 35 in good health.

The chain combines TRBV6-2 or TRBV6-3 with TRBJ2-7, with D tentatively TRBD2 (6 bases). The CDR3 loop spans 15 amino acids. V gave up 2 bases and J gave up 3 bases, with 14 bases separating them. Germline V gives CDR1 MNHEY, CDR2 SVGEGT. The CDR3 DNA reads TGTGCCAGCAGTTACGTCAGGGACTGGAACTACGAGCAGTACTTC. It translates to CASSYVRDWNYEQYF.

The chain carries TRBV12-3 or TRBV12-4 and TRBJ2-3; 10 nucleotides line up with TRBD2. Losses at the gene ends were 2 bases for V and 7 bases for J; bases not matched to a gene: 6. This CDR3 spans 15 amino acids. The CDR3 sequence is CASSLQRGGKHTQYF. The CDR3 DNA is TGTGCCAGCAGTTTACAGCGGGGGGGCAAACATACGCAGTATTTT.

In this sample, this clonotype turned up a few times. The rearrangement uses TRBV7-9 and TRBJ2-7; D remains ambiguous. This CDR3 has 14 amino acids. CDR1 is SEHNR, CDR2 FQNEAQ, per germline (reference sequence). V was pared by 3 bases and J by 6 bases, with 15 bases between. Here the CDR3 DNA reads TGTGCCAGCAGCTTTTCCGGGTTGATATTCGAGCAGTACTTC. Translating gives CASSFSGLIFEQYF.

The chain employs TRBV3-1 and TRBJ1-1; the D is unclear. V lost 1 base and J lost 4, with 7 bases in between. The CDR3 runs to 13 residues. Germline CDR1 and CDR2: LGHDT and YNNKEL (reference sequence). The CDR3, as DNA: TGTGCCAGCAGCCAAGGCTGGTCCACTGAAGCTTTCTTT. Translating it yields CASSQGWSTEAFF.

The table lists this clonotype with a few counts. The genes are TRBV7-8 and TRBJ2-1, with 11 bases identical to TRBD2. Looked up from germline, CDR1 is SGHVS and CDR2 is FQNEAQ. Unmatched junction bases numbered 6, after V lost 5 bases and J lost 3 bases. This CDR3 region has 16 residues. CDR3 sequence (DNA): TGTGCCAGCAGCCGACCGGGACTAGCGGACTACAATGAGCAGTTCTTC. Translating gives CASSRPGLADYNEQFF. The entire variable domain, with the rest obtained from reference TRBV7-8 and TRBJ2-1, is as follows: GAGVSQSPRYKVAKRGQDVALRCDPISGHVSLFWYQQALGQGPEFLTYFQNEAQLDKSGLPSDRFFAERPEGSVSTLKIQRTQQEDSAVYLCASSRPGLADYNEQFFGPGTRLTVL.

V gene TRBV20-1 combines with J gene TRBJ2-7, with 9 bases identical to TRBD2. The trim removed 5 bases at V and 3 bases at J, leaving 11 bases unmatched. This CDR3 region has 15 residues. The germline gives CDR1 DFQATT, CDR2 SNEGSKA (reference sequence). Here the CDR3 reads CSAGQSLAGLYEQYF. In nucleotides, the CDR3 is TGCAGTGCTGGACAGAGCCTAGCGGGACTCTACGAGCAGTACTTC.

This clonotype was seen repeatedly, ten times or more. The chain combines TRBV4-3 with TRBJ2-5; D unresolved. This CDR3 is 16 amino acids long. V lost 0 bases and J lost 4, with 15 bases in between. The germline CDR1 and CDR2 sequences are LGHNA and YSLEER. The CDR3 bases are TGCGCCAGCAGCCAAGAAGTTGGTGGTTCGGGAGAGACCCAGTACTTC. It encodes CASSQEVGGSGETQYF.

This clonotype was counted only a few times. CDR3 sequence: CASSSLGWHSYNEQFF. CDR3 coding DNA: TGTGCCAGCAGCTCCTTGGGTTGGCACTCCTACAATGAGCAGTTCTTC. V gene TRBV11-3 combines with J gene TRBJ2-1; D is ambiguous. Germline assignment: CDR1 SGHNT and CDR2 YENEEA. V shed 4 bases and J shed 0 bases, with 13 bases lying between them. The CDR3 covers 16 residues.

This rearrangement joins TRBV20-1 to TRBJ1-2; possible D gene TRBD1, 6 bases. The CDR3 loop spans 13 amino acids. Trimming pared 3 bases from V and 7 bases from J, leaving 15 bases between. Germline CDR1 DFQATT, CDR2 SNEGSKA (reference sequence). CDR3 in DNA: TGCAGTGCTAGTGTTATCAGGGGCTCTGGCTACACCTTC. Its translation is CSASVIRGSGYTF.

The CDR3 DNA sequence: TGTGCCAGCAGCCCGCGTGGGGGCCTAAATGAAAAACTGTTTTTT. Protein: CASSPRGGLNEKLFF. V usage is TRBV7-2 and J usage is TRBJ1-4, with D possibly matching TRBD1 (6 bases). The CDR3 runs 15 residues. Trimming cost V 5 bases and J 5 bases, with 15 bases left between them. Germline V gene sequence: CDR1 SGHTA, CDR2 FQGNSA.

The gene calls are TRBV29-1 and TRBJ2-2, with unresolved D. In germline, CDR1 is SQVTM, CDR2 ANQGSEA. The CDR3 sequence is 14 residues long. V was shortened by 4 bases and J by 0 bases, with 9 bases between the two germline ends. CDR3 nucleotides: TGCAGCGTTGCCCGGACCTCGAACACCGGGGAGCTGTTTTTT. It is translated as CSVARTSNTGELFF.